These 25 T cell receptor beta chains share one sample of origin, sequenced in a study of CD8 T cells in ankylosing spondylitis. Antigens of these TCRs are unknown. TCRdb independently ran MiXCR on the 5' RACE reads; one entry per CDR3 protein. This table holds hundreds of thousands of distinct CDR3 sequences, about 18% found once. Overall study findings and caveats: Seemingly characteristic of ankylosing spondylitis blood was a TCR beta motif consisting of under 10 highly homologous variants.

What was sequenced was blood, either unsorted or a sorted T cell fraction (not recorded which). The source of these receptors is a male donor with ankylosing spondylitis.

The gene calls are TRBV7-9 and TRBJ2-7; D gene ambiguous. V gave up 5 bases and J gave up 11 bases, with 13 bases separating them. The CDR3 consists of 11 residues. Germline CDR1 reads SEHNR; CDR2 reads FQNEAQ (reference sequence). The CDR3 protein is CASSPSSVKYF. The CDR3, as DNA: TGTGCCAGCAGCCCCTCGTCCGTCAAGTACTTC.

This clonotype was recorded many times. The V gene is TRBV29-1, the J gene TRBJ2-7; either TRBD1 or TRBD2 may fit D (5 bases each). The germline gives CDR1 SQVTM, CDR2 ANQGSEA. CDR3 size: 14 residues. The ends were cut back, 2 bases at V and 5 bases at J, with 16 bases in the middle. The CDR3, as DNA: TGCAGCGTTGAACTAGCAGGGAAGACCCACGAGCAGTACTTC. Its translation is CSVELAGKTHEQYF.

The chain recombines TRBV7-9 with TRBJ2-7, with D perhaps assigned TRBD1 or TRBD2 (5 bases each). CDR3 length: 14 residues. The V gene lost 5 bases and the J gene lost 0 bases, with 11 bases spanning the gap. Germline V gene sequence: CDR1 SEHNR, CDR2 FQNEAQ (reference sequence). CDR3 protein: CASSPGTDSYEQYF. DNA for the CDR3: TGTGCCAGCAGCCCCGGGACGGACTCCTACGAGCAGTACTTC.

The CDR3 reads CASSLGLSEGNEQFF. In DNA, the CDR3 is TGTGCCAGCAGCTTAGGATTGTCGGAAGGCAATGAGCAGTTCTTC. V usage is TRBV7-9 and J usage is TRBJ2-1; D unresolved. The V end was cut by 1 base, the J end by 6 bases, with 13 bases between. The CDR3 has 15 amino acids. Germline CDR1 SEHNR, CDR2 FQNEAQ (reference sequence).

The CDR3 here is CASSPRQGDNYGYTF. The CDR3 bases are TGCGCCAGCAGCCCCCGACAGGGGGATAACTATGGCTACACCTTC. The chain links TRBV4-1 to TRBJ1-2; 9 nucleotides line up with TRBD1. Per the germline V gene, CDR1 is MGHRA and CDR2 is YSYEKL. V shed 4 bases and J 1 base; nucleotides not matched to a gene: 4. The CDR3 has 15 amino acids.

This clonotype was detected a few times. The rearrangement joins TRBV4-1 to TRBJ1-5, with unresolved D. The CDR3 loop spans 15 amino acids. Germline V gene sequence: CDR1 MGHRA, CDR2 YSYEKL. Between the trimmed V and J ends, which lost 4 bases and 6 bases, there was a span of 16 bases. Here the CDR3 reads CASSPWGTSGQPQHF. CDR3 coding DNA: TGCGCCAGCAGCCCTTGGGGTACCTCAGGTCAGCCCCAGCATTTT.

This sequence joins TRBV5-1 and TRBJ1-1; D may be TRBD1 (5 bases). Trimming took off 6 bases at V and 0 bases at J, with 12 bases between the two ends. The CDR3 length is 14 residues. CDR1 and CDR2 from the germline V gene are SGHRS and YFSETQ. Written as DNA, the CDR3 is TGCGCCAGCACCCCGGGGGGGGTGAACACTGAAGCTTTCTTT. Encoded protein: CASTPGGVNTEAFF.

The J gene is TRBJ2-7, the V gene TRBV5-5; the D call may be TRBD1 or TRBD2 (5 bases each). Per the germline V gene, CDR1 is SGHKS and CDR2 is YYEKEE (reference sequence). The CDR3 is 14 amino acids. V was clipped by 3 bases and J by 2 bases, with 12 bases between them. The CDR3 sequence: CASSWGTGTYEQYF. The CDR3 bases are TGTGCCAGCAGCTGGGGGACCGGCACCTACGAGCAGTACTTC.

This clonotype was seen only a few times. The chain is built from TRBV12-3 or TRBV12-4 and TRBJ2-5, with D tentatively TRBD1 or TRBD2 (5 bases each). This CDR3 has 14 residues. V dropped 7 bases and J dropped 0 bases, with 12 bases sitting between them. DNA for the CDR3: TGTGCCAGCAAACCGAGGGGCAACCAAGAGACCCAGTACTTC. It specifies CASKPRGNQETQYF.

The chain links TRBV10-3 to TRBJ2-7; D gene uncertain. The V end was cut by 3 bases, the J end by 2 bases, with 11 bases between. The CDR3 spans 14 residues. The germline CDR1 and CDR2 sequences are ENHRY and SYGVKD. This chain's CDR3 is CAISEGSQPYEQYF. CDR3 nucleotides: TGTGCCATCAGTGAAGGGTCCCAACCCTACGAGCAGTACTTC.

This clonotype was observed a handful of times. The chain carries TRBV6-1 and TRBJ1-3; a possible D gene is TRBD1 (6 bases). The CDR3 consists of 14 residues. The V gene's germline CDR1 is MNHNS and CDR2 SASEGT. The V gene lost 5 bases and the J gene lost 4 bases, with 12 bases spanning the gap. CDR3 in DNA: TGTGCCAGCAGTCGACAGGTTGGCGGAAACACCATATATTTT. Amino acid sequence: CASSRQVGGNTIYF.

V usage is TRBV2 and J usage is TRBJ1-5; D not certain. This CDR3 comprises 15 residues. CDR1 is SNHLY and CDR2 is FYNNEI in the germline V gene. Trimming took 3 bases from V and 0 from J, leaving 9 bases between them. The CDR3 protein is CASSEEPYSNQPQHF. In DNA, the CDR3 is TGTGCCAGCAGTGAGGAGCCCTATAGCAATCAGCCCCAGCATTTT.

In this sample, this clonotype turned up many times. The chain uses TRBV11-2 and TRBJ1-1, with D tentatively TRBD1 (5 bases). Germline V gene data show CDR1 as SGHAT and CDR2 as FQNNGV. The CDR3 consists of 13 residues. Trimming shortened V by 5 bases and J by 1 base, and 8 bases separated the two germline ends. For the CDR3, the DNA is TGTGCCAGCAGCCCCACAGGGAACACTGAAGCTTTCTTT. Protein: CASSPTGNTEAFF. The full variable domain, its missing parts supplied by reference TRBV11-2 and TRBJ1-1, is EAGVAQSPRYKIIEKRQSVAFWCNPISGHATLYWYQQILGQGPKLLIQFQNNGVVDDSQLPKDRFSAERLKGVDSTLKIQPAKLEDSAVYLCASSPTGNTEAFFGQGTRLTVV.

The chain carries TRBV29-1 and TRBJ2-3, with 8 bases matching TRBD1. The CDR3 length is 15 residues. J was trimmed by 1 base and V by 5 bases; bases with no gene match: 8. Germline V gives CDR1 SQVTM, CDR2 ANQGSEA. The CDR3 here is CSVLVSGGRTDTQYF. CDR3 nucleotides: TGCAGCGTTTTAGTTTCAGGGGGCCGCACAGATACGCAGTATTTT.

This chain links TRBV4-1 with TRBJ2-3, with D hard to call. The CDR3 spans 13 residues. V lost 1 base to trimming and J lost 7 bases, with 9 bases between them. CDR1 and CDR2 from the germline V gene are MGHRA and YSYEKL. The CDR3 nucleotides read TGCGCCAGCAGCCAAGGTGGAGCGAATACGCAGTATTTT. It is translated as CASSQGGANTQYF.

In its sample, this clonotype was seen many times. V usage is TRBV4-1 and J usage is TRBJ2-2, with 10 bases matching TRBD2. The trim removed 1 base at V and 4 bases at J, leaving 3 bases unmatched. The CDR3 extends over 16 amino acids. Looked up from germline, CDR1 is MGHRA and CDR2 is YSYEKL. In DNA form, the CDR3 reads TGCGCCAGCAGCCAAGTCGCTAGCGGGAGCACCGGGGAGCTGTTTTTT. Protein product: CASSQVASGSTGELFF.

V usage is TRBV11-3 and J usage is TRBJ2-3; TRBD1 agrees at 7 bases. V shed 1 base and J 0 bases; nucleotides not matched to a gene: 4. The CDR3 has 16 residues. The germline gives CDR1 SGHNT, CDR2 YENEEA. This CDR3 is CASSLGTGSSTDTQYF. DNA of the CDR3: TGTGCCAGCAGCTTAGGGACAGGATCTAGCACAGATACGCAGTATTTT.

V gene TRBV28 combines with J gene TRBJ1-5; the D gene is possibly TRBD1 (6 bases). The germline V gene encodes CDR1 MDHEN and CDR2 SYDVKM. The CDR3 has 15 amino acids. V lost 2 bases and J 2 bases, leaving 10 bases between the germline ends. The CDR3 DNA is TGTGCCAGCAGTTTAGGGGGCTGGGGCAATCAGCCCCAGCATTTT. It specifies CASSLGGWGNQPQHF. Full variable domain (outside the CDR3, taken from reference TRBV28 and TRBJ1-5): DVKVTQSSRYLVKRTGEKVFLECVQDMDHENMFWYRQDPGLGLRLIYFSYDVKMKEKGDIPEGYSVSREKKERFSLILESASTNQTSMYLCASSLGGWGNQPQHFGDGTRLSIL.

The rearrangement joins TRBV4-1 to TRBJ2-2, with D perhaps TRBD2 (5 bases). The CDR3 spans 18 residues. Germline V lookup: CDR1 MGHRA, CDR2 YSYEKL. V was cut by 0 bases and J by 4 bases, with 18 bases left in between. The CDR3 DNA sequence: TGCGCCAGCAGCCAAGATCGTGTAGGACTGCAACCCACCGGGGAGCTGTTTTTT. Translating it yields CASSQDRVGLQPTGELFF.

This clonotype was counted ten times or more. This chain joins TRBV12-3 or TRBV12-4 and TRBJ2-2; tentative D call: TRBD2 (6 bases). The V and J ends lost 2 bases and 4 bases respectively, with 11 bases between them. The CDR3 is made up of 15 amino acids. The CDR3: CASSLYVRGTGELFF. CDR3 DNA: TGTGCCAGCAGTTTATACGTGCGGGGCACCGGGGAGCTGTTTTTT.

The V and J genes are TRBV19 and TRBJ2-1, with 7 nucleotides matching TRBD1. Germline loops: CDR1 LNHDA, CDR2 SQIVND (reference sequence). CDR3 length: 14 amino acids. The V segment lost 9 bases and the J segment 1 base; nucleotides outside the gene matches: 6. CDR3 region: CASSGTVSYNEQFF. The CDR3 nucleotides are TGTGCCAGCTCCGGGACAGTATCCTACAATGAGCAGTTCTTC. The full variable domain, in which reference TRBV19 and TRBJ2-1 provide the parts outside the CDR3, is DGGITQSPKYLFRKEGQNVTLSCEQNLNHDAMYWYRQDPGQGLRLIYYSQIVNDFQKGDIAEGYSVSREKKESFPLTVTSAQKNPTAFYLCASSGTVSYNEQFFGPGTRLTVL.

This clonotype was picked up a small number of times. The chain carries TRBV5-1 and TRBJ1-3; possibly TRBD1 for D (6 bases). V lost 5 bases and J 2 bases, leaving 23 bases between the germline ends. Germline lookup yields CDR1 SGHRS and CDR2 YFSETQ. The CDR3 runs to 18 residues. CDR3 nucleotides: TGCGCCAGCAGGGAGTTCGGGGACACCGCATGGGCTGGAAACACCATATATTTT. It translates to CASREFGDTAWAGNTIYF.

V gene TRBV29-1 combines with J gene TRBJ2-3; D remains unclear. The germline V gene encodes CDR1 SQVTM and CDR2 ANQGSEA. This CDR3 is 12 amino acids long. V lost 7 bases and J lost 0, with 8 bases in between. CDR3 region: CSGYSSTDTQYF. In DNA form, the CDR3 reads TGCAGCGGGTACAGTAGCACAGATACGCAGTATTTT.

This clonotype was detected many times. The chain uses TRBV29-1 and TRBJ1-5; 7 bases line up with TRBD1. Germline V lookup: CDR1 SQVTM, CDR2 ANQGSEA. CDR3 size: 12 residues. J lost 5 bases, V lost 4 bases, and 2 bases had no gene match. The CDR3 region has the DNA TGCAGCGTTGTCACAGGGGATCAGCCCCAGCATTTT. The encoded protein is CSVVTGDQPQHF. Full variable domain (remainder filled in from reference TRBV29-1 and TRBJ1-5): SAVISQKPSRDICQRGTSLTIQCQVDSQVTMMFWYRQQPGQSLTLIATANQGSEATYESGFVIDKFPISRPNLTFSTLTVSNMSPEDSSIYLCSVVTGDQPQHFGDGTRLSIL.

This clonotype was seen a handful of times. The rearrangement uses TRBV9 and TRBJ2-7; 11 nucleotides agree with TRBD1. CDR1 SGDLS and CDR2 YYNGEE come from the germline V gene. The CDR3 extends over 15 amino acids. Unmatched junction bases numbered 6, after V lost 3 bases and J lost 4 bases. The CDR3, as DNA: TGTGCCAGCAGCGACCGGGACAGGGGGGTTTACGAGCAGTACTTC. It is translated as CASSDRDRGVYEQYF.